The 28 T cell receptor beta chains below were found in one sample sequenced in a study of blood T cell repertoires in COVID-19. The table came from immunoSEQ multiplex PCR; TCRdb's copy has only in-frame clones and leaves some out. The sample has more than 300,000 clones, 90% seen once. Sequenced input: PBMCs or T cells enriched from blood (not recorded which). All receptors derive from a woman in her twenties or thirties who had been exposed to COVID-19.

This chain links TRBV4-1 with TRBJ2-1; 8 nucleotides line up with TRBD2. Germline assignment: CDR1 MGHRA and CDR2 YSYEKL. The CDR3 has 15 amino acids. With V trimmed by 3 bases and J by 8 bases, 9 bases remained unmatched. CDR3 DNA: TGCGCCAGCAGCCAGGGGACTAGTCCCTTCGATGAGCAGTTCTTC. Translated, it gives CASSQGTSPFDEQFF.

The V and J genes are TRBV6-5 and TRBJ1-2; tentative D call: TRBD1 (6 bases). CDR1 is MNHEY, CDR2 SVGAGI, per germline. The CDR3 contains 16 residues. Trimming removed 0 bases from V and 4 bases from J, with 15 bases in between. The CDR3 loop reads CASSYSGHGFGYGYTF. The CDR3 DNA sequence: TGTGCCAGCAGTTACTCGGGACATGGGTTCGGCTATGGCTACACCTTC.

The chain carries TRBV30 and TRBJ1-5; 10 bases are a match to TRBD1. The germline V gene has CDR1 GTSNPN and CDR2 SVGIG (reference sequence). V trimming: 3 bases; J trimming: 5 bases; junction bases outside the gene matches: 7. The CDR3 loop spans 15 amino acids. CDR3 in amino acids: CAWSRTGGYYQPQHF. CDR3 bases: TGTGCCTGGAGCCGGACAGGGGGATACTATCAGCCCCAGCATTTT.

CDR3 region: CASSGTGGEETQYF. Here the CDR3 DNA reads TGTGCCAGCAGCGGGACAGGTGGGGAAGAGACCCAGTACTTC. The V gene is TRBV9, the J gene TRBJ2-5; 7 bases align to TRBD1. J was trimmed by 3 bases and V by 3 bases; bases with no gene match: 5. This CDR3 contains 14 residues. CDR1 and CDR2 (germline): SGDLS, YYNGEE.

The V call is TRBV19, the J call TRBJ2-5, with 9 bases identical to TRBD1. Germline V lookup: CDR1 LNHDA, CDR2 SQIVND (reference sequence). CDR3 size: 13 residues. J gave up 2 bases and V 7 bases, and 2 bases lay outside the gene matches. The CDR3 nucleotides are TGTGCCAGTAAGACAGGGGGGCAAGAGACCCAGTACTTC. This encodes CASKTGGQETQYF. Based on the CDR3 plus reference TRBV19 and TRBJ2-5, the full variable domain is DGGITQSPKYLFRKEGQNVTLSCEQNLNHDAMYWYRQDPGQGLRLIYYSQIVNDFQKGDIAEGYSVSREKKESFPLTVTSAQKNPTAFYLCASKTGGQETQYFGPGTRLLVL.

The V call is TRBV7-3, the J call TRBJ2-1, with D perhaps matching TRBD2 (6 bases). The CDR3 contains 13 residues. The germline CDR1 and CDR2 sequences are SGHTA and FQGTGA. V dropped 2 bases and J dropped 4 bases, with 6 bases sitting between them. The CDR3 spells CASSLGLYNEQFF. CDR3 coding DNA: TGTGCCAGCAGCTTAGGACTATACAATGAGCAGTTCTTC.

For this clone: The junction differs from germline at one of its ends, possibly a read error. Other DNA sequences of this sample code for an identical CDR3. The chain has TRBV4-2 and TRBJ2-7; 8 nucleotides align to TRBD1. Germline assignment: CDR1 LGHNA and CDR2 YNFKEQ. The CDR3 spans 13 residues. DNA for the CDR3: TGTGCCAGCAGTCACGGACAGGGAAACGAGCAGTATTTC. Translation gives CASSHGQGNEQYF.

The CDR3 sequence is CASSLLGAGEAFF. The CDR3 DNA reads as TGTGCCAGCAGCCTCCTGGGAGCGGGGGAAGCTTTCTTT. The genes are TRBV7-9 and TRBJ1-1; D call uncertain. The CDR3 extends over 13 amino acids. Germline V lookup: CDR1 SEHNR, CDR2 FQNEAQ (reference sequence). The V end was cut by 5 bases, the J end by 8 bases, with 15 bases between.

V is TRBV5-1 and J is TRBJ2-7, with TRBD1 matching over 11 bases. V trimming: 5 bases; J trimming: 3 bases; junction bases outside the gene matches: 4. Germline values: CDR1 SGHRS, CDR2 YFSETQ. This CDR3 is built from 14 residues. The CDR3 loop is CASRAGTGGYEQYF. CDR3 sequence (DNA): TGCGCCAGCAGGGCCGGGACAGGGGGCTACGAGCAGTACTTC. Complete variable domain (other parts from reference TRBV5-1 and TRBJ2-7): KAGVTQTPRYLIKTRGQQVTLSCSPISGHRSVSWYQQTPGQGLQFLFEYFSETQRNKGNFPGRFSGRQFSNSRSEMNVSTLELGDSALYLCASRAGTGGYEQYFGPGTRLTVT.

V usage is TRBV9 and J usage is TRBJ2-1; 7 bases are a match to TRBD2. The ends lost 3 bases at V and 0 bases at J; junction bases unmatched: 9. From germline, CDR1 is SGDLS and CDR2 YYNGEE. This CDR3 contains 17 residues. CDR3: CASSAHIGGSSYNEQFF. CDR3 sequence (DNA): TGTGCCAGCAGCGCACACATCGGGGGGAGCTCCTACAATGAGCAGTTCTTC.

The rearrangement joins TRBV5-4 to TRBJ2-3; 9 bases align to TRBD1. J lost 6 bases, V lost 4 bases, and 9 bases had no gene match. The CDR3 has 15 residues. Per the germline V gene, CDR1 is SGHNT and CDR2 is YYREEE (reference sequence). The CDR3 DNA reads as TGTGCCAGCAGCCTATCGGGACAGGGAGGCGATACGCAGTATTTT. This sequence encodes CASSLSGQGGDTQYF.

The V and J genes are TRBV19 and TRBJ1-5, with 7 bases matching TRBD1. V gave up 5 bases and J gave up 7 bases; unmatched junction bases: 8. Per germline, CDR1 LNHDA and CDR2 SQIVND (reference sequence). The CDR3 sequence is 14 residues long. The CDR3 bases are TGTGCCAGTAGTTCAGGGACAGTTTTCCAGCCCCAGCATTTT. Residues: CASSSGTVFQPQHF.

V and J are TRBV7-6 and TRBJ1-4, with D possibly matching TRBD1 (6 bases). V lost 2 bases and J 7 bases, leaving 14 bases between the germline ends. Per the germline V gene, CDR1 is SGHVS and CDR2 is FNYEAQ. This CDR3 has 15 amino acids. The DNA of the CDR3 is TGTGCCAGCAGCTTATCGGGGGGGCTGGGTGAAAAACTGTTTTTT. It codes for CASSLSGGLGEKLFF.

The chain uses TRBV5-1 and TRBJ2-5, with D possibly being TRBD1 (5 bases). V was cut by 2 bases and J by 4 bases, with 12 bases left in between. The germline CDR1 and CDR2 sequences are SGHRS and YFSETQ. The CDR3 is 14 residues long. The CDR3 bases are TGCGCCAGCAGCTTACAGGACCACGGAGAGACCCAGTACTTC. It translates to CASSLQDHGETQYF.

The chain carries TRBV21-1 and TRBJ1-2; TRBD1 is the table's D call and was not checked against the DNA. TRBV21-1 is a pseudogene segment. CDR3 length: 14 residues. The CDR3 region is CASTKQGGSYGYTF. For the CDR3, the DNA is TGTGCCAGCACTAAACAGGGGGGGTCCTATGGCTACACCTTC.

This chain joins TRBV11-2 and TRBJ1-1, with 7 bases fitting TRBD1. This CDR3 has 16 amino acids. Germline-derived CDR1 and CDR2 are SGHAT and FQNNGV. The trim removed 5 bases at V and 8 bases at J, leaving 17 bases unmatched. CDR3 sequence (DNA): TGTGCCAGCAGCCCAGACAGGGTAACAGGGGACCTCGAAGCTTTCTTT. Translating gives CASSPDRVTGDLEAFF.

This clone was counted a single time. This sequence joins TRBV11-2 and TRBJ1-1; the D gene is possibly TRBD1 (5 bases). The CDR3 covers 14 residues. V gave up 5 bases and J gave up 4 bases, with 14 bases separating them. Germline CDR1 reads SGHAT; CDR2 reads FQNNGV. This chain's CDR3 is CASSQPGWSTEAFF. The CDR3 nucleotides read TGTGCCAGCAGCCAGCCAGGGTGGTCCACTGAAGCTTTCTTT.

This clone occurred a few times. The chain employs TRBV9 and TRBJ1-4, with unresolved D. Trimming left V 0 bases short and J 4 bases short, with 10 bases between. The length of the CDR3 is 15 residues. Germline V gives CDR1 SGDLS, CDR2 YYNGEE. In DNA form, the CDR3 reads TGTGCCAGCAGCGTAGGTGGGAGGCATAATGAAAAACTGTTTTTT. Its translation is CASSVGGRHNEKLFF.

With regard to this clone: A read error may produce the germline difference seen at one junction end. The chain links TRBV19 to TRBJ1-5, with D perhaps matching TRBD1 (5 bases). This CDR3 region has 15 residues. The germline V gene has CDR1 LNHDA and CDR2 SQIVND (reference sequence). CDR3 in amino acids: CASSISGYSTQPQHF. The CDR3 region has the DNA TGTGCCAGTAGTATATCAGGGTACAGCACTCAGCCCCAGCATTTT.

The chain has TRBV6-5 and TRBJ1-6; unclear D gene. The germline CDR1 and CDR2 sequences are MNHEY and SVGAGI. This CDR3 has 15 residues. Trimming removed 3 bases from V and 7 bases from J, with 13 bases in between. CDR3: CASSYKSYTNSPLHF. The CDR3 nucleotides read TGTGCCAGCAGTTATAAGTCCTATACCAATTCACCCCTCCACTTT.

J is TRBJ1-2 and V is TRBV30; 11 bases align to TRBD1. CDR1 GTSNPN and CDR2 SVGIG come from the germline V gene (reference sequence). The CDR3 sequence is 14 residues long. Trimming cost V 3 bases and J 7 bases; bases outside gene matches: 7. The CDR3 DNA is TGTGCCTGGAGATACGGACAGGGGGCGCTTGGCTACACCTTC. Protein product: CAWRYGQGALGYTF.

The CDR3 sequence is CASSAQKGWNTEAFF. CDR3 DNA: TGTGCCAGCAGCGCTCAAAAGGGGTGGAACACTGAAGCTTTCTTT. V usage is TRBV9 and J usage is TRBJ1-1, with D possibly TRBD1 on 5 matching bases. Germline values: CDR1 SGDLS, CDR2 YYNGEE. V was shortened by 3 bases and J by 1 base, with 13 bases between the two germline ends. The length of the CDR3 is 15 residues.

The chain employs TRBV5-6 and TRBJ1-2, with TRBD1 matching over 10 bases. V lost 4 bases, J lost 7 bases, and 4 bases stayed unmatched. CDR1 is SGHDT, CDR2 YYEEEE, per germline. This CDR3 contains 13 residues. Here the CDR3 reads CASSTGQGPGYTF. In DNA, the CDR3 is TGTGCCAGCAGCACGGGACAGGGGCCTGGCTACACCTTC. Together with reference TRBV5-6 and TRBJ1-2, the CDR3 gives the full variable domain: DAGVTQSPTHLIKTRGQQVTLRCSPKSGHDTVSWYQQALGQGPQFIFQYYEEEERQRGNFPDRFSGHQFPNYSSELNVNALLLGDSALYLCASSTGQGPGYTFGSGTRLTVV.

The chain uses TRBV2 and TRBJ2-7; D gene uncertain. Germline V gene sequence: CDR1 SNHLY, CDR2 FYNNEI. This CDR3 is built from 14 residues. Trimming removed 4 bases at V and 1 base at J, with 11 bases between. CDR3 DNA sequence: TGTGCCAGCAGTGCTCGCCAGGCGTCCTACGAGCAGTACTTC. It codes for CASSARQASYEQYF. Full variable domain (remainder filled in from reference TRBV2 and TRBJ2-7): EPEVTQTPSHQVTQMGQEVILRCVPISNHLYFYWYRQILGQKVEFLVSFYNNEISEKSEIFDDQFSVERPDGSNFTLKIRSTKLEDSAMYFCASSARQASYEQYFGPGTRLTVT.

The CDR3 DNA is TGTGCCAGCAGCCAAGGTATGTCGGTTCGCTCTGGGGCCAACGTCCTGACTTTC. Translated: CASSQGMSVRSGANVLTF. The gene calls are TRBV3-1 (or the pseudogene TRBV3-2) and TRBJ2-6; D call uncertain. CDR3 length: 18 amino acids. Germline lookup yields CDR1 LGHDT and CDR2 YNNKEL (reference sequence). Trimming took 1 base from V and 0 from J, leaving 13 bases between them.

The J gene is TRBJ2-1, the V gene TRBV7-2; D ambiguous. The CDR3 contains 13 residues. Trimming took off 4 bases at V and 3 bases at J, with 7 bases between the two ends. Germline CDR1 SGHTA, CDR2 FQGNSA. Here the CDR3 DNA reads TGTGCCAGCAGCTCCACCGGCTACAATGAGCAGTTCTTC. Translated: CASSSTGYNEQFF.

The chain couples TRBV18 to TRBJ2-7; 8 nucleotides line up with TRBD2. CDR3 length: 15 residues. V gave up 4 bases and J gave up 7 bases; unmatched junction bases: 12. CDR1 is KGHSH, CDR2 LQKENI, per germline. The CDR3 loop is CASSQARGGFEEQYF. In DNA, the CDR3 is TGTGCCAGCTCACAAGCTCGGGGGGGATTTGAGGAGCAGTACTTC.

The chain carries TRBV5-1 and TRBJ2-2; tentative D call: TRBD2 (5 bases). Trimming stripped 5 bases from V and 5 bases from J, with 13 bases between. The CDR3 is 14 residues long. Looked up from germline, CDR1 is SGHRS and CDR2 is YFSETQ. For the CDR3, the DNA is TGCGCCAGCAGACTAGTGGTTGTGACCGGGGAGCTGTTTTTT. Residues: CASRLVVVTGELFF.